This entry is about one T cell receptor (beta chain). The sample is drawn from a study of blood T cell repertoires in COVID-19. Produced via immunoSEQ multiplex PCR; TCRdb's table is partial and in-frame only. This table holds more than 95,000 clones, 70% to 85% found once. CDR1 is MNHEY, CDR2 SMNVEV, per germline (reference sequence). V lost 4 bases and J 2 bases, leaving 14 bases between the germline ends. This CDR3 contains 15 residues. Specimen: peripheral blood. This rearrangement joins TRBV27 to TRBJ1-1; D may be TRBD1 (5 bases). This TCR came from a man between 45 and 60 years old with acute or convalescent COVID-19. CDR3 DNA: TGTGCCAGCAGTTACGATAACAGGATTAACACTGAAGCTTTCTTT. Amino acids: CASSYDNRINTEAFF.